This T cell receptor beta chain was sequenced during a study of blood T cell repertoires in COVID-19. Study-wide context: Sample material is recorded as cDNA or gDNA derived from T cells, B-cell-depleted T cells, or PBMCs.

Sequenced by immunoSEQ multiplex PCR; TCRdb stores in-frame clones only, minus some. This table has some 48,000 clones, approximately 88% appearing once. Germline V CDR1 and CDR2: GTSNPN, SVGIG (reference sequence). The CDR3 loop spans 13 amino acids. V lost 4 bases and J lost 9, with 16 bases in between. J is TRBJ2-1 and V is TRBV30; D might be TRBD1 (5 bases). The sequence came from a man aged 45-65 years with active COVID-19. Sequenced material: peripheral blood. The CDR3 here is CAWTTGSAREQFF. The CDR3 bases are TGTGCCTGGACCACAGGAAGTGCGCGTGAGCAGTTCTTC. Full variable domain (missing parts from reference TRBV30 and TRBJ2-1): SQTIHQWPATLVQPVGSPLSLECTVEGTSNPNLYWYRQAAGRGLQLLFYSVGIGQISSEVPQNLSASRPQDRQFILSSKKLLLSDSGFYLCAWTTGSAREQFFGPGTRLTVL.